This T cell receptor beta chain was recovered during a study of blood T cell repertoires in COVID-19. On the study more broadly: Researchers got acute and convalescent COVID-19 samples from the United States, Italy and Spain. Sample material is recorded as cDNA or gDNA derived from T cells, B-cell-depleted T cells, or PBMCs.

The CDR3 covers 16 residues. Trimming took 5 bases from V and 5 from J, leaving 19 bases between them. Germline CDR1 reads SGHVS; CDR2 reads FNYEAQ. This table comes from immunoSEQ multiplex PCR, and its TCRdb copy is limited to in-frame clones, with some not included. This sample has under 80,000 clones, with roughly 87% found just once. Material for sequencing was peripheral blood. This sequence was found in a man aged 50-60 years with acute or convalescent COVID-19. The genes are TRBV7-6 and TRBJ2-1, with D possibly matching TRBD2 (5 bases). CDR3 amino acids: CASSPSREGRDNEQFF. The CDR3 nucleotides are TGTGCCAGCAGCCCCAGTCGAGAGGGCCGAGACAATGAGCAGTTCTTC.